Listed here is a single T cell receptor (beta chain). Its antigen is not known. The entry originates in a study of shared clonotypes between healthy human individuals. Study-wide results and caveats: Unshared clonotypes carried lower generation probabilities than those common to all four donors. Of the naive CD4 clonotypes, around 4.8% were shared across several donors.

This CDR3 has 14 residues. J lost 4 bases, V lost 8 bases, and 8 bases had no gene match. CDR1 is SGHAT and CDR2 is FQNNGV in the germline V gene. All of the donors resided in Nashville, Tennessee, and each was a Caucasian adult. In the original workflow: ImmunoSEQ sequences covered only the junction and lacked quality scores; filtering therefore differed. Measured with immunoSEQ multiplex PCR; TCRdb has only the in-frame clones, and not every one. The DNA was the basis for D and trimming; V, J and clone size are from that table. The sample holds about 600,000 clones, about 96% seen once. This chain uses TRBV11-2 with TRBJ2-7; TRBD1 matches 10 bases. The sample consisted of naive CD4+ T cells sorted from blood. Subset indicated: CD45RA+ positively selected. The receptor's source is a woman in her thirties in good health. CDR3 bases: TGTGCCAGCCGACCTAGGGACAGGGGATACGAGCAGTACTTC. Amino acid sequence: CASRPRDRGYEQYF.